A selection of T cell receptor beta chains follows, all from one sample in a study of radiotherapy plus CTLA-4 blockade in lung cancer. Sequencing was performed with immunoSEQ multiplex PCR; in TCRdb, only in-frame clones are kept and a portion is missing. There are some 80,000 clones in the sample; 70% to 85% occur only once, and 0.79% lies in the top ten. Here the sequenced sample was peripheral blood, taken from a patient treated with radiotherapy plus ipilimumab. The source is a human donor with non-small cell lung cancer who had stable disease on radiotherapy plus ipilimumab. The CDR3 runs from the conserved cysteine through the conserved F or W. D genes are given only for firm matches. For some rows the clone size is stated as once, few or many, or as a class when expanded; others skip it.

TRBV14	TRBJ2-4	-	TRBD1	TGTGCCAGCAGCCGGGACAGTCTAGCCAAAAACATTCAGTACTTC	CASSRDSLAKNIQYF
TRBV28	TRBJ1-6	-	-	-	CASSSSTGRSPLHF
TRBV5-6	TRBJ2-7	once	-	TGTGCCAGCCGTCGACAGGATTCCTACGAGCAGTACTTC	CASRRQDSYEQYF
TRBV10-1	TRBJ2-3	-	-	TGCGCCAGCAGTGAGTCGACTCGTGCGGGGCGCCGGGTTACGCAGTATTTT	CASSESTRAGRRVTQYF
TRBV19	TRBJ2-1	-	-	TGTGCCAGTAGTATTTGGGGGCAGCGGGGCTTATACAATGAGCAGTTCTTC	CASSIWGQRGLYNEQFF
TRBV28	TRBJ1-1	-	-	TGTGCCAGCAGTTTATCCCCAGGATTGAACACTGAAGCTTTCTTT	CASSLSPGLNTEAFF
TRBV19	TRBJ2-5	once	TRBD1	TGTGCCAGTAGTGTGGGACAGGGGTGGAGGACCCAGTACTTC	CASSVGQGWRTQYF
TRBV27	TRBJ1-2	-	-	TGTGCCAGCAGTTGGAACAGTGACTATGGCTACACCTTC	CASSWNSDYGYTF
TRBV19	TRBJ1-1	few	-	TGTGCCAGTAGTACGCCGAGGGGATTGAACACTGAAGCTTTCTTT	CASSTPRGLNTEAFF
TRBV30	TRBJ1-2	-	-	TGTGCCTGGAATGAGGAGGTCGGACGATATGGCTACACCTTC	CAWNEEVGRYGYTF
TRBV10-3	TRBJ2-1	once	-	TGTGCCATCAGCTCGCCACTCCGCAATGAGCAGTTCTTC	CAISSPLRNEQFF
TRBV27	TRBJ2-7	few	TRBD2	TGTGCCACGAGTAAGCGGGGGGAGTCCTACGAGCAGTACTTC	CATSKRGESYEQYF
TRBV7-6	TRBJ1-3	-	-	TGTGCCAGCAGCTTAGAGTACGGGGATAGGTCTGGAAACACCATATATTTT	CASSLEYGDRSGNTIYF
TRBV9	TRBJ2-1	-	-	TGTGCCAGCAGCGGAAGACTGGGAACCTACAATGAGCAGTTCTTC	CASSGRLGTYNEQFF
TRBV9	TRBJ1-2	-	-	TGTGCCAGCAGCTCTATGGGGGGGCGGCACTATGGCTACACCTTC	CASSSMGGRHYGYTF
TRBV5-1	TRBJ2-1	once	-	TGCGCCAGCAGCTTAGTAGGAGCAAACGATGAGCAGTTCTTC	CASSLVGANDEQFF
TRBV6-1	TRBJ1-5	-	-	TGTGCCAGCAGTGAAACCTCCGGGGATCCCCAGCCCCAGCATTTT	CASSETSGDPQPQHF
TRBV5-4	TRBJ1-2	-	TRBD1	TGTGCCAGCAGCTTCGACAGGGGTTTAAGTGGCTACACCTTC	CASSFDRGLSGYTF
TRBV13	TRBJ2-1	once	TRBD2	TGTGCCAGCAGCTTAGGAACTAGCGGGGAAAATGAGCAGTTCTTC	CASSLGTSGENEQFF
TRBV11-2	TRBJ2-7	-	-	TGTGCCAGCGCCTGGGGTTACGAGCAGTACTTC	CASAWGYEQYF
TRBV19	TRBJ1-5	-	TRBD1	TGTGCCAGTCACAGGGGGGATTATAGCAATCAGCCCCAGCATTTT	CASHRGDYSNQPQHF
TRBV27	TRBJ1-2	-	-	TGTGCCAGCAGTTTATCAGGATCATACTCCTACACCTTC	CASSLSGSYSYTF
TRBV19	TRBJ1-1	once	-	TGTGCCAGTAGTAGATCGAGGGTGACGAGCACTGAAGCTTTCTTT	CASSRSRVTSTEAFF
TRBV28	TRBJ1-6	-	-	TGTGCCAGCAGTCCTGACAGTCCATCCCTCCACTTT	CASSPDSPSLHF
TRBV5-4	TRBJ2-1	-	TRBD1	TGTGCCAGCAGCGGGACAGGGCAGAATGAGCAGTTCTTC	CASSGTGQNEQFF
TRBV30	TRBJ1-1	-	-	TGTGCCTGGAGTGCCAGGGAGGGGCGGAACACTGAAGCTTTCTTT	CAWSAREGRNTEAFF
TRBV6-1	TRBJ2-2	-	TRBD1	TGTGCCAGCAGTGAAAGGCAGGGGGTCAACGCCGGGGAGCTGTTTTTT	CASSERQGVNAGELFF
TRBV6-1	TRBJ1-4	few	-	TGTGCCAGCAGTGAGCCTACTACAGACAGACCGTTTTTT	CASSEPTTDRPFF